This T cell receptor (beta chain) emerged from a study of T cells after somatic rescue of genetic block. The protocol was immunoSEQ multiplex PCR, while the TCRdb copy is restricted to in-frame clones and leaves out a portion. The sample has roughly 110,000 clones; about nine tenths are singletons. The TCR was taken from a woman aged 18-29 years. The sequencing input was peripheral blood mononuclear cells (PBMCs).

The CDR3 spells CASSQGDIRDTEAFF. CDR3 sequence (DNA): TGTGCCAGCAGTCAAGGGGACATCCGGGACACTGAAGCTTTCTTT. This chain links TRBV5-4 with TRBJ1-1; D possibly corresponds to TRBD1 (6 bases). Trimming shortened V by 5 bases and J by 3 bases, and 17 bases separated the two germline ends. CDR3 length: 15 amino acids. CDR1 SGHNT and CDR2 YYREEE come from the germline V gene (reference sequence).